This T cell receptor beta chain originates from a study of T cell responses to AZD1222 COVID-19 vaccine. V gave up 3 bases and J gave up 5 bases, with 18 bases separating them. The germline gives CDR1 SGHRS, CDR2 YFSETQ. The CDR3 runs to 17 residues. The assay was immunoSEQ multiplex PCR, and TCRdb's table has in-frame clones only and misses some. The profile shows around 110,000 clones, 70% to 90% of them singletons. The chain links TRBV5-1 to TRBJ1-6; D perhaps matches TRBD1 (5 bases). This receptor was identified in an adult in good health. The specimen was peripheral blood, collected on day 0 of MenACWY control vaccination. The CDR3 region is CASSWGFGVENNSPLHF. In DNA, the CDR3 is TGCGCCAGCAGCTGGGGGTTTGGGGTCGAGAATAATTCACCCCTCCACTTT.